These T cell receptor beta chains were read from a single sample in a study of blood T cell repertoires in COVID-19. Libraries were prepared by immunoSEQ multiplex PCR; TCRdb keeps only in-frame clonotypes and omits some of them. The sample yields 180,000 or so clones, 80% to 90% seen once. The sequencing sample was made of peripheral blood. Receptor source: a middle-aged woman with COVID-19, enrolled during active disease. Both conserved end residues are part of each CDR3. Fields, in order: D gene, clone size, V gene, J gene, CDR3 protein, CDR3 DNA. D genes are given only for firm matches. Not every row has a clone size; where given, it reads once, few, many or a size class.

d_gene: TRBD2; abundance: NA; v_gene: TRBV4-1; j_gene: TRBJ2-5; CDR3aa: CASSHGPLREGPLQETQYF; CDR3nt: TGCGCCAGCAGCCATGGGCCTCTCCGGGAGGGACCTCTCCAAGAGACCCAGTACTTC
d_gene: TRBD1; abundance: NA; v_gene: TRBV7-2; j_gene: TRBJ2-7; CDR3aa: CASSYTGGYEQYF; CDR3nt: TGTGCCAGCAGCTATACAGGGGGCTACGAGCAGTACTTC
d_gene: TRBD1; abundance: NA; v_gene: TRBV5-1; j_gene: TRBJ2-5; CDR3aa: CASSGTGVQETQYF; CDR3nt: TGCGCCAGCAGCGGGACAGGCGTACAAGAGACCCAGTACTTC
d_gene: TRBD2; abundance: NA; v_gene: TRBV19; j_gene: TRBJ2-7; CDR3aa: CASTLAGGPTYEQYF; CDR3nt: TGTGCCAGTACCTTAGCGGGAGGGCCTACCTACGAGCAGTACTTC
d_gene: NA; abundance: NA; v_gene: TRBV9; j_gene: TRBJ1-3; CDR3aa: CASSVGLGPNSGNTIYF; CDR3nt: TGTGCCAGCAGCGTCGGACTAGGTCCTAACTCTGGAAACACCATATATTTT
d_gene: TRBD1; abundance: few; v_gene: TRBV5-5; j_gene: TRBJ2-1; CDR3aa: CASSVDRDGRNEQFF; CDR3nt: TGTGCCAGCAGCGTAGACAGGGATGGTCGCAATGAGCAGTTCTTC
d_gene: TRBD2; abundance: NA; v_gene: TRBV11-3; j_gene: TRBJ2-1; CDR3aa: CASSLDSGFYNEQFF; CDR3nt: TGTGCCAGCAGCTTAGATAGCGGGTTTTACAATGAGCAGTTCTTC
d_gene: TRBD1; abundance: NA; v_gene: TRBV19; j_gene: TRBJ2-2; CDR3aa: CASSITGGNTGELFF; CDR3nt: TGTGCCAGTAGTATAACAGGGGGAAACACCGGGGAGCTGTTTTTT
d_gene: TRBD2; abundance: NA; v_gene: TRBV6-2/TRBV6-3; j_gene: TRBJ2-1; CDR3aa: CASSYAGGTFNEQFF; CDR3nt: TGTGCCAGCAGTTACGCGGGAGGGACCTTCAATGAGCAGTTCTTC
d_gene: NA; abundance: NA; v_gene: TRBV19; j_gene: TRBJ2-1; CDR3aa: CASSIYPGERGMEQFF; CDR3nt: TGTGCCAGTAGTATCTACCCAGGAGAGAGAGGGATGGAGCAGTTCTTC
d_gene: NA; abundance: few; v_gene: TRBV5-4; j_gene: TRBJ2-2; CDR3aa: CASSLSQRTGELFF; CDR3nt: TGTGCCAGCAGCTTGTCACAGCGGACCGGGGAGCTGTTTTTT
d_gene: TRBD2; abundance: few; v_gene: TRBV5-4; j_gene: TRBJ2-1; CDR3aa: CASSRKGFLAGPNEQFF; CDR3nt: TGTGCCAGCAGCCGGAAGGGTTTTCTAGCGGGCCCTAATGAGCAGTTCTTC
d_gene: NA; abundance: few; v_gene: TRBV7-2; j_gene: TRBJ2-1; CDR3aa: CASSFPTATHRNEQFF; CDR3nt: TGTGCCAGCAGCTTCCCGACAGCTACGCACCGCAATGAGCAGTTCTTC
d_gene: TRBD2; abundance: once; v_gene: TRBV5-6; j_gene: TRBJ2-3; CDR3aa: CASSLRSGHGGDTQYF; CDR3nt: TGTGCCAGCAGCTTGCGTAGCGGGCACGGGGGAGATACGCAGTATTTT
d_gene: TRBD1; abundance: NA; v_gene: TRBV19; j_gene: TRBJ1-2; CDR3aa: CASTRQGTLDGYTF; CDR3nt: TGTGCCAGTACCCGACAGGGGACGTTAGATGGCTACACCTTC
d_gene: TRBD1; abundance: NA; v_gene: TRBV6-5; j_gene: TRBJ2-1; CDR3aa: CANSRTGTYNEQFF; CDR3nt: TGTGCCAACTCTAGGACAGGAACCTACAATGAGCAGTTCTTC
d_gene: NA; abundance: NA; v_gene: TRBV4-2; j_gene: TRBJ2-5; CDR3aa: CASSQTERQETQYF; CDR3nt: TGTGCCAGCAGCCAAACCGAGCGTCAAGAGACCCAGTACTTC
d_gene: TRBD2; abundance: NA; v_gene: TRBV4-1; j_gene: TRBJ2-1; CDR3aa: CASSQEIQRGINEQFF; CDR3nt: TGCGCCAGCAGCCAAGAGATCCAGCGGGGGATCAATGAGCAGTTCTTC
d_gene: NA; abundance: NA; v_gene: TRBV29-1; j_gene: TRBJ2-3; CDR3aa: CSVAGLDTQYF; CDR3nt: TGCAGCGTTGCAGGGCTTGATACGCAGTATTTT
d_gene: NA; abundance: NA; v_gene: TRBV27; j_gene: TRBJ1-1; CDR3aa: CASSLGRTLNTEAFF; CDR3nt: TGTGCCAGCAGTTTGGGCAGAACCTTGAACACTGAAGCTTTCTTT
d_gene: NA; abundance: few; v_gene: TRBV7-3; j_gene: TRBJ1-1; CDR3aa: CASSLRRETEAFF; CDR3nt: TGTGCCAGCAGCTTGAGGAGGGAAACTGAAGCTTTCTTT
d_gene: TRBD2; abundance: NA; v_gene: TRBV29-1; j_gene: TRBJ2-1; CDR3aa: CSAPLGTRVSGEQFF; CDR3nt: TGCAGCGCGCCGCTTGGGACTAGGGTTTCTGGTGAGCAGTTCTTC
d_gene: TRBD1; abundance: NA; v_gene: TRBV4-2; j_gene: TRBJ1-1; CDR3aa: CASSLQTRDRGFF; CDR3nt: TGTGCCAGCAGCCTCCAAACCAGGGACAGGGGCTTCTTT
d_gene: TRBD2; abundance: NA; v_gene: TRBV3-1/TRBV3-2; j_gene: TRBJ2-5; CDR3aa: CASSQDWLAGGQETQYF; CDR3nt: TGTGCCAGCAGCCAAGATTGGCTAGCGGGAGGCCAAGAGACCCAGTACTTC
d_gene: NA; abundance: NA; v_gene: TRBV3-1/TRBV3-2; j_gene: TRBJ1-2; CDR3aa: CASSLGGTGDYTF; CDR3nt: TGTGCCAGCAGCCTTGGGGGGACGGGTGACTACACCTTC
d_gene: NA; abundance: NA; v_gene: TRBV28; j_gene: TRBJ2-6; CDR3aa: CASSFLGSSGANVLTF; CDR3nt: TGTGCCAGCAGTTTTCTCGGTTCCTCTGGGGCCAACGTCCTGACTTTC